Shown below are 3 T cell receptor beta chains from a single sample sequenced in a study of spatial heterogeneity in lung cancer. The time point here: sample taken at primary tumor resection. Whole RNA from tumor, nontumor lung or frozen PBMC was sequenced unsorted. TCRdb independently ran MiXCR on the 5' RACE reads; one entry per CDR3 protein. Among nearly 50,000 distinct CDR3 sequences listed, roughly 7.2% were seen once. The sample consisted of PBMCs, taken at surgery. The receptors were sampled from a female donor with early-stage non-small cell lung cancer.

J is TRBJ2-1 and V is TRBV10-3; TRBD1 is a possible D gene (6 bases). The ends were cut back, 8 bases at V and 6 bases at J, with 17 bases in the middle. The CDR3 consists of 14 residues. Looked up from germline, CDR1 is ENHRY and CDR2 is SYGVKD. The CDR3 reads CAISYSQQGNEQFF. CDR3 sequence (DNA): TGTGCCATCTCCTACTCCCAACAGGGCAATGAGCAGTTCTTC.

Ten or more counts support this clonotype. The chain uses TRBV12-3 or TRBV12-4 and TRBJ2-3; the D is unclear. The CDR3 extends over 14 amino acids. Deletions cut 7 bases from V and 6 bases from J, with 17 bases between. The chain's CDR3 is CASTTVGVGDTQYF. The CDR3, as DNA: TGTGCCAGCACCACTGTTGGGGTCGGGGATACGCAGTATTTT.

This clonotype occurred many times. The rearrangement uses TRBV29-1 and TRBJ2-1, with 10 nucleotides matching TRBD2. V dropped 7 bases and J dropped 0; count of bases not matched to a gene: 6. The CDR3 loop spans 15 amino acids. Germline-derived CDR1 and CDR2 are SQVTM and ANQGSEA. CDR3 bases: TGCAGCGCTGGGGCTAGCGGGGGCTCCTACAATGAGCAGTTCTTC. Its translation is CSAGASGGSYNEQFF.